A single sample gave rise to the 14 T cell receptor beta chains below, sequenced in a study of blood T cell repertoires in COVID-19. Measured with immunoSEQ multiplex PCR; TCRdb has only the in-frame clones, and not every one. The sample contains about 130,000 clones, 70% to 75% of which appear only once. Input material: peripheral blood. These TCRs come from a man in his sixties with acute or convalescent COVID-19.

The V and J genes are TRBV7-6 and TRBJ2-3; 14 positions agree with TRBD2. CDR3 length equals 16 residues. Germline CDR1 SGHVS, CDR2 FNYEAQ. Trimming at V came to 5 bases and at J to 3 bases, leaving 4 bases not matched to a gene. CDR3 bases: TGTGCCAGCAGCCCCGGGACTAGCGGGGGAACAGATACGCAGTATTTT. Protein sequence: CASSPGTSGGTDTQYF.

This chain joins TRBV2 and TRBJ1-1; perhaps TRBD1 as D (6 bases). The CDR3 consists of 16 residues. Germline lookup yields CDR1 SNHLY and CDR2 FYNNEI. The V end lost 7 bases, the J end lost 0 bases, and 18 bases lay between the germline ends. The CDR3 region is CASTERGGAMNTEAFF. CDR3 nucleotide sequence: TGTGCCAGCACTGAGAGAGGGGGGGCCATGAACACTGAAGCTTTCTTT.

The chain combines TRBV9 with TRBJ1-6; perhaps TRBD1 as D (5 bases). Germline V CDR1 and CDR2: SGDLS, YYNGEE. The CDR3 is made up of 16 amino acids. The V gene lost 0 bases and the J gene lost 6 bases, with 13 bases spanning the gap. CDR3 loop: CASSVGGALINSPLHF. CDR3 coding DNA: TGTGCCAGCAGCGTAGGCGGGGCCCTCATTAATTCACCCCTCCACTTT.

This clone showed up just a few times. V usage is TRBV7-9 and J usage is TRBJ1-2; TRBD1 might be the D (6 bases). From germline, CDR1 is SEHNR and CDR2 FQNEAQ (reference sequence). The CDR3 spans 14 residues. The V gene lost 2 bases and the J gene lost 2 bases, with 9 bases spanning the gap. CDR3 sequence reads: CASSLNQGNYGYTF. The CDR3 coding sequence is TGTGCCAGCAGCTTAAATCAGGGGAACTATGGCTACACCTTC. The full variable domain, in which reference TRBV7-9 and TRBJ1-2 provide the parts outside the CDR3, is DTGVSQNPRHKITKRGQNVTFRCDPISEHNRLYWYRQTLGQGPEFLTYFQNEAQLEKSRLLSDRFSAERPKGSFSTLEIQRTEQGDSAMYLCASSLNQGNYGYTFGSGTRLTVV.

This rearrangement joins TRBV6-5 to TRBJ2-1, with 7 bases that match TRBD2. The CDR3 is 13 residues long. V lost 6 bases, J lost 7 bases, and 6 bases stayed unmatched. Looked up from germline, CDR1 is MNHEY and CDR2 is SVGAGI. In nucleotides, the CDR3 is TGTGCCAGCAGCTCGGGGAGGGAAAATGAGCAGTTCTTC. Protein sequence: CASSSGRENEQFF.

The CDR3 bases are TGTGCCAGTAGGAGGGGACAGGGGGCCGACTATGGCTACACCTTC. Its protein product is CASRRGQGADYGYTF. The rearrangement links TRBV19 to TRBJ1-2, with 12 bases that match TRBD1. The CDR3 loop spans 15 amino acids. CDR1 is LNHDA and CDR2 is SQIVND in the germline V gene (reference sequence). Losses at the gene ends were 6 bases for V and 3 bases for J; bases not matched to a gene: 5.

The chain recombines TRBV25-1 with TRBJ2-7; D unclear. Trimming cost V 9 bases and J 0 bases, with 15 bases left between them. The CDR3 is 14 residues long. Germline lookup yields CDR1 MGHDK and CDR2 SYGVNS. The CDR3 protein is CASNSDTYSYEQYF. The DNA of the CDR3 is TGTGCCAGTAATTCCGACACCTACTCCTACGAGCAGTACTTC.

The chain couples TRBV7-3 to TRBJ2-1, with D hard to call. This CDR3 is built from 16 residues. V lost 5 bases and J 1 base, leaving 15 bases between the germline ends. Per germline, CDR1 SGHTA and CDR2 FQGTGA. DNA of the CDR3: TGTGCCAGCAGCCCCAAAGCCGACGGGTCCTACAATGAGCAGTTCTTC. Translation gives CASSPKADGSYNEQFF.

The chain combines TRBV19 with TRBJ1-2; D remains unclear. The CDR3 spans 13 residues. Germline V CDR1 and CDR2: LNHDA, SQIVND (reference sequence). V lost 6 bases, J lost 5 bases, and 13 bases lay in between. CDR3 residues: CASSSITIYGYTF. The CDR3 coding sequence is TGTGCCAGTAGCTCAATCACAATTTATGGCTACACCTTC.

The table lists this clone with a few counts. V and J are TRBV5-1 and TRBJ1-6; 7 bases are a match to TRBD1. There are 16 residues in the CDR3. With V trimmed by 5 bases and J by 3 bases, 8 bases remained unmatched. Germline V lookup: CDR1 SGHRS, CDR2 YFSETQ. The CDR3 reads CASRPTGSVYNSPLHF. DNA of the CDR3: TGCGCCAGCAGACCGACAGGGTCGGTCTATAATTCACCCCTCCACTTT.

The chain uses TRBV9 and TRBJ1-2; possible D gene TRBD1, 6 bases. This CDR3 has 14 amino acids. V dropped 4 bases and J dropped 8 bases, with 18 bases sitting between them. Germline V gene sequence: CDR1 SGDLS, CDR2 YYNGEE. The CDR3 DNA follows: TGTGCCAGCAGCACCCGTACAGGGTCTGGCGGCTACACCTTC. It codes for CASSTRTGSGGYTF.

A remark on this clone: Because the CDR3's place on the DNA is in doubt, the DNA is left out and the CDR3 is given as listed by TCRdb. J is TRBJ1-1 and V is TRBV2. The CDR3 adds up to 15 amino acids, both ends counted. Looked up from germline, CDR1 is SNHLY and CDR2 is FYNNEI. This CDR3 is CASSTSGSGDTEAFF.

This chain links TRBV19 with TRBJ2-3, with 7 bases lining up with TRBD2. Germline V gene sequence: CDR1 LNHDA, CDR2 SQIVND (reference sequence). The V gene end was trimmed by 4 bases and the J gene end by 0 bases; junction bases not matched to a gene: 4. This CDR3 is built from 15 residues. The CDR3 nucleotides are TGTGCCAGTAGTACCTTTAGCGGGAGCACAGATACGCAGTATTTT. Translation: CASSTFSGSTDTQYF.

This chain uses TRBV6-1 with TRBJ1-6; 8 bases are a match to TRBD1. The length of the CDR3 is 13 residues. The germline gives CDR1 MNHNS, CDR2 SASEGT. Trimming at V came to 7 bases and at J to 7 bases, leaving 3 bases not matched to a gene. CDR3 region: CASNTGGNSPLHF. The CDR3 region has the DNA TGTGCCAGCAACACAGGGGGAAATTCACCCCTCCACTTT.